The T cell receptor (beta chain) described here comes from a study of cytomegalovirus exposure and HLA in healthy donors. On this clone: Its specificity is not known.

The CDR3 has 16 residues. The germline V gene has CDR1 KGHSH and CDR2 LQKENI. V shed 0 bases, J shed 4 bases, and the junction held 5 bases outside the gene matches. Primers: 60 Vbeta forward and 13 Jbeta reverse. Sequencing was performed with immunoSEQ multiplex PCR; in TCRdb, only in-frame clones are kept and a portion is missing. Of 150,000 to 200,000 clones detected, about 90% appear once; the ten largest clones hold about 1%. Whole-study findings and limits: 164 TCR beta chains were listed as cytomegalovirus-associated.

V and J are TRBV18 and TRBJ2-3, with TRBD1 identical over 9 bases. What was sequenced was PBMCs. This clonotype was sampled from a boy under 10 years old in good health and CMV-seronegative. CDR3 region: CASSPPSGQGPDTQYF. The CDR3 DNA reads TGTGCCAGCTCACCACCCTCGGGACAGGGACCAGATACGCAGTATTTT.